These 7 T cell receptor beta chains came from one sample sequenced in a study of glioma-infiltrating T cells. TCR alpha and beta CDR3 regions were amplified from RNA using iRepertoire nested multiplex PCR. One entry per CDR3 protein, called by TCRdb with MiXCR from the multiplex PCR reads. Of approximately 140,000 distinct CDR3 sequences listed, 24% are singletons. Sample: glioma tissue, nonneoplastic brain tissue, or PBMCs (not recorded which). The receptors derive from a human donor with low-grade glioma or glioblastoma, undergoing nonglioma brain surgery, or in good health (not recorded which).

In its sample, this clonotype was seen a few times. CDR3 sequence: CASSYSRAASSYEQYV. As DNA, the CDR3 is TGTGCCAGCAGTTACTCGAGAGCGGCCAGCTCCTACGAGCAGTACGTC. The chain couples TRBV6-7 to TRBJ2-7; the D gene is possibly TRBD2 (5 bases). TRBV6-7 is noted as an ORF with a role that remains uncertain. The germline V and J ends were trimmed by 0 bases and 0 bases, with 12 bases remaining between them. This CDR3 has 16 residues.

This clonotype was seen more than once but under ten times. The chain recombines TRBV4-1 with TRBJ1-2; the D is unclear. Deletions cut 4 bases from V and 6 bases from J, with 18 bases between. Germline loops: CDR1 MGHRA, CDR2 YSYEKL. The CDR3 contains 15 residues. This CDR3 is CASSRVGARNNGYTF. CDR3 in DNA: TGCGCCAGCAGCCGGGTCGGTGCCAGGAACAATGGCTACACCTTC.

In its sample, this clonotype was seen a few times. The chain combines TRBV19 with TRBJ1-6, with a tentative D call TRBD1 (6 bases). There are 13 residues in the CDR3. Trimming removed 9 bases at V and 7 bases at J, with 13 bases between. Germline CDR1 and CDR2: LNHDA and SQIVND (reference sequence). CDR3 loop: CASRDRSNSPLHF. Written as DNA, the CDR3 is TGTGCCAGCCGAGACAGGTCCAATTCACCCCTCCACTTT. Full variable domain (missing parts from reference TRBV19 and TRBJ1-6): DGGITQSPKYLFRKEGQNVTLSCEQNLNHDAMYWYRQDPGQGLRLIYYSQIVNDFQKGDIAEGYSVSREKKESFPLTVTSAQKNPTAFYLCASRDRSNSPLHFGNGTRLTVT.

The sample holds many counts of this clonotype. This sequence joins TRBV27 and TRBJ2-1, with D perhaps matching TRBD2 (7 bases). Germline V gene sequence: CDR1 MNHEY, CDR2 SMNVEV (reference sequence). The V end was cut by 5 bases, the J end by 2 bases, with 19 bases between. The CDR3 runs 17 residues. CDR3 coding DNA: TGTGCCAGCAGTACCTACGGAGGGGGGGGGGCCTACAATGAGCAGTTCTTC. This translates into CASSTYGGGGAYNEQFF.

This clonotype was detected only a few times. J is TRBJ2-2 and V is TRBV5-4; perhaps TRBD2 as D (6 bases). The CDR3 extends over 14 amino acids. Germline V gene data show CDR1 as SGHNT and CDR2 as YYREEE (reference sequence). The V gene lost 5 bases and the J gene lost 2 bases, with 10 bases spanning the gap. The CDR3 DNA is TGTGCCAGCAGTCCGGGACTTAACACCGGGGAGCTGTTTTTT. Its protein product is CASSPGLNTGELFF.

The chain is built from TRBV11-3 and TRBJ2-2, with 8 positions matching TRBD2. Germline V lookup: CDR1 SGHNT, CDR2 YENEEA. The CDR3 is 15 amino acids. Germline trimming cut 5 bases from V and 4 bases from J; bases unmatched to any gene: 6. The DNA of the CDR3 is TGTGCCAGCAGCCCGCAAGCGGGGGCCACCGGGGAGCTGTTTTTT. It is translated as CASSPQAGATGELFF.

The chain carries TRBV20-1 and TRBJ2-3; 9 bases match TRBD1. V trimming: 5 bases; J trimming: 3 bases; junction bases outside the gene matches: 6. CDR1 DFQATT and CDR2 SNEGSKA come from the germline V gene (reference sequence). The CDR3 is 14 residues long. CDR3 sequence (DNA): TGCAGTGCTCCGGGACAGGGAAGGACAGATACGCAGTATTTT. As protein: CSAPGQGRTDTQYF.